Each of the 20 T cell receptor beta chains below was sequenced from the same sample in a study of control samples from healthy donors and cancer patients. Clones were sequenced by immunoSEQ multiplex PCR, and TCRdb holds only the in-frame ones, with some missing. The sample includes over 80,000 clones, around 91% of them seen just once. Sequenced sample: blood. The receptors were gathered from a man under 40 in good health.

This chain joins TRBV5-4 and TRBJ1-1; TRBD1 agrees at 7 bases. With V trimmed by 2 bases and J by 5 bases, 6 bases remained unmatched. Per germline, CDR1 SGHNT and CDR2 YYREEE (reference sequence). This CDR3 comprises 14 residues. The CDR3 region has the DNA TGTGCCAGCAGCTTAAAGGGGGCGCTTACTGAAGCTTTCTTT. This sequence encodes CASSLKGALTEAFF.

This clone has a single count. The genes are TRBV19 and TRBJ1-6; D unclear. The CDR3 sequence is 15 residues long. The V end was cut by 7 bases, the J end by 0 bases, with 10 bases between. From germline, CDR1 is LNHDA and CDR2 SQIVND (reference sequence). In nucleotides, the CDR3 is TGTGCCAGTACTTACGGGAGCTCCTATAATTCACCCCTCCACTTT. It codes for CASTYGSSYNSPLHF.

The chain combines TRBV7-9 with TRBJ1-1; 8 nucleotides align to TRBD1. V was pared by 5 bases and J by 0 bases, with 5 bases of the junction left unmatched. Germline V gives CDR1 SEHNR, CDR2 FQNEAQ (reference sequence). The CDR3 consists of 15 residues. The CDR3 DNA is TGTGCCAGCAGCCCCAGGGGGCGTGTGAACACTGAAGCTTTCTTT. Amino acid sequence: CASSPRGRVNTEAFF.

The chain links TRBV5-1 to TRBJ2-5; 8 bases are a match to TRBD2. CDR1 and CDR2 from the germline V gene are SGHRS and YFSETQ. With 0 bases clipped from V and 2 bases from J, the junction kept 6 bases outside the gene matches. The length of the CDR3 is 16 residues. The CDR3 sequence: CASSLVGAGDQETQYF. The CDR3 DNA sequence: TGCGCCAGCAGCTTGGTAGGAGCGGGGGATCAAGAGACCCAGTACTTC.

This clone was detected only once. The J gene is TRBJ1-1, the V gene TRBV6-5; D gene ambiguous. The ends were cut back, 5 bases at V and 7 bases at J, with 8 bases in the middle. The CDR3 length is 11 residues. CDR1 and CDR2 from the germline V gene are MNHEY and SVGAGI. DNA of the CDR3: TGTGCCAGCAGTAATGGCTTTGAAGCTTTCTTT. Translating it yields CASSNGFEAFF.

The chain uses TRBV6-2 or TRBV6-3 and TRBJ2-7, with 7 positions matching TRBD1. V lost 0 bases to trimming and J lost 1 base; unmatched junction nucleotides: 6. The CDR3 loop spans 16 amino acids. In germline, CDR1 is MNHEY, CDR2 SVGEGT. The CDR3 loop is CASSYSTGKASYEQYF. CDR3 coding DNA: TGTGCCAGCAGTTACTCGACAGGGAAAGCTTCCTACGAGCAGTACTTC.

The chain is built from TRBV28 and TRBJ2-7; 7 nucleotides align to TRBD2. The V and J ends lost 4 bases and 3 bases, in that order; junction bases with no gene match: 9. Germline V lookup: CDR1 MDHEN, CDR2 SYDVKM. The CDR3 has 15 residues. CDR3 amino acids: CASSSLSGALYEQYF. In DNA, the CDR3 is TGTGCCAGCAGTTCCCTGAGCGGGGCCCTCTACGAGCAGTACTTC.

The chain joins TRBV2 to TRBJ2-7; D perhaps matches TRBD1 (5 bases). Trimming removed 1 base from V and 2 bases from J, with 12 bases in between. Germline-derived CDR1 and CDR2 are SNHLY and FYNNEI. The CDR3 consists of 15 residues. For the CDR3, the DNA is TGTGCCAGCAGTGAAGGGGAAGGGGCCACCTACGAGCAGTACTTC. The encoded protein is CASSEGEGATYEQYF.

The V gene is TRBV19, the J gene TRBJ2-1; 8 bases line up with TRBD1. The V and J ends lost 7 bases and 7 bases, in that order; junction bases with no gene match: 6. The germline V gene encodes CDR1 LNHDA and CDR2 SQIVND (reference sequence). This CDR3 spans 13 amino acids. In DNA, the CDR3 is TGTGCCAGTACCAGGGGGCGCGAGAATGAGCAGTTCTTC. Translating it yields CASTRGRENEQFF.

In nucleotides, the CDR3 is TGTGCCAGCAGCCCCCAATTCGACACTGAAGCTTTCTTT. Encoded protein: CASSPQFDTEAFF. The V and J genes are TRBV7-8 and TRBJ1-1; D remains ambiguous. This CDR3 is built from 13 residues. Germline assignment: CDR1 SGHVS and CDR2 FQNEAQ. V lost 5 bases to trimming and J lost 3 bases, with 10 bases between them.

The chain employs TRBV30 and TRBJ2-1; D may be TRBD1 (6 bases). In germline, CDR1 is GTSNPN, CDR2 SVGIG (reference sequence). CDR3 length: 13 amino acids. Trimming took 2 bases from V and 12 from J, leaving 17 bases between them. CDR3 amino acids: CAWSPRGTQGQFF. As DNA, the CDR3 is TGTGCCTGGAGTCCAAGGGGGACGCAGGGGCAGTTCTTC. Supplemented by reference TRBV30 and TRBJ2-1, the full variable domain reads SQTIHQWPATLVQPVGSPLSLECTVEGTSNPNLYWYRQAAGRGLQLLFYSVGIGQISSEVPQNLSASRPQDRQFILSSKKLLLSDSGFYLCAWSPRGTQGQFFGPGTRLTVL.

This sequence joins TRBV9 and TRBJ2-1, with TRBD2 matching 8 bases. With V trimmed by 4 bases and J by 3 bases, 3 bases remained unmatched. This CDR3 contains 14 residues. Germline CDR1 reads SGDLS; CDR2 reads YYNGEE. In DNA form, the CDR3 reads TGTGCCAGCAGCCCCGGGACTAGCTACAATGAGCAGTTCTTC. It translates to CASSPGTSYNEQFF.

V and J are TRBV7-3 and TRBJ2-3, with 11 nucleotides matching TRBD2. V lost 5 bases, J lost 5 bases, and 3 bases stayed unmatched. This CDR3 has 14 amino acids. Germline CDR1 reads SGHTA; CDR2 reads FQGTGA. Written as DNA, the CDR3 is TGTGCCAGCAGCCCGGGACTAGCGGAAGATACGCAGTATTTT. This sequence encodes CASSPGLAEDTQYF.

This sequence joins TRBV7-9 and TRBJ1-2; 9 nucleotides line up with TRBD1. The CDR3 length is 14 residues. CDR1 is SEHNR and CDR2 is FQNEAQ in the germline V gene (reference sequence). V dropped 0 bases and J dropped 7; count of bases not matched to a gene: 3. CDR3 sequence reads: CASSLAGDRVGYTF. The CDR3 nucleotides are TGTGCCAGCAGCTTAGCGGGGGACAGGGTTGGCTACACCTTC.

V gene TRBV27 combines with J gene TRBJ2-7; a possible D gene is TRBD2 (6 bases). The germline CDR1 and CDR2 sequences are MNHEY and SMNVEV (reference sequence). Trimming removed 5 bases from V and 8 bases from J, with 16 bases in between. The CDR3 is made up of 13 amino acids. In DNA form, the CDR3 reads TGTGCCAGCAGTCCCGGGGGTTTATTCAAGCAGTACTTC. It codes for CASSPGGLFKQYF.

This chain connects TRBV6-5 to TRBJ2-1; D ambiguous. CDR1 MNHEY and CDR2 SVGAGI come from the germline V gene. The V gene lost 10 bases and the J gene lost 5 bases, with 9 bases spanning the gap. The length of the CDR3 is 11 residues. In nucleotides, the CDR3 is TGTGCCACCTCCACTCACAATGAGCAGTTCTTC. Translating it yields CATSTHNEQFF.

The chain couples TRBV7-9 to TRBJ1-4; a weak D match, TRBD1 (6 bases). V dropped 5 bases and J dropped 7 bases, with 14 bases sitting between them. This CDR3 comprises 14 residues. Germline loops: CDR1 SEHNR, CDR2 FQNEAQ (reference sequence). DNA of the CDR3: TGTGCCAGCAGCCCCCGAGGGGGGCCTGAAAAACTGTTTTTT. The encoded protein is CASSPRGGPEKLFF. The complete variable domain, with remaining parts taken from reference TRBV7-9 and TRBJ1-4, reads DTGVSQNPRHKITKRGQNVTFRCDPISEHNRLYWYRQTLGQGPEFLTYFQNEAQLEKSRLLSDRFSAERPKGSFSTLEIQRTEQGDSAMYLCASSPRGGPEKLFFGSGTQLSVL.

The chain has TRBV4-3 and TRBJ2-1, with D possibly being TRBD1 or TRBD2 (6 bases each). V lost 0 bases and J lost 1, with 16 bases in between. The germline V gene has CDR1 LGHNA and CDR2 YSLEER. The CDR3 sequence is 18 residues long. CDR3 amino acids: CASSQDPGAAISYNEQFF. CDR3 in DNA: TGCGCCAGCAGCCAAGACCCGGGGGCCGCGATATCCTACAATGAGCAGTTCTTC.

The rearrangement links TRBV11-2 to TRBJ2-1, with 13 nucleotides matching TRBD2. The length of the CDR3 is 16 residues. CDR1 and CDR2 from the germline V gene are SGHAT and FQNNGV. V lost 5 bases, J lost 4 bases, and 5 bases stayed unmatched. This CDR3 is CASSPRTSGGYNEQFF. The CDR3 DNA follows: TGTGCCAGCAGCCCACGGACTAGCGGGGGATACAATGAGCAGTTCTTC.

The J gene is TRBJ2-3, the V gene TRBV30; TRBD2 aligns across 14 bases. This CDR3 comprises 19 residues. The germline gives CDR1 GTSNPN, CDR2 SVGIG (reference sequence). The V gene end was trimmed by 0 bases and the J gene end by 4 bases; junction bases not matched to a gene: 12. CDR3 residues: CAWSVGLAGGRGVADTQYF. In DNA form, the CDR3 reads TGTGCCTGGAGTGTAGGACTAGCGGGAGGTAGGGGGGTGGCAGATACGCAGTATTTT. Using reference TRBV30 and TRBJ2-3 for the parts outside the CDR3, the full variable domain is SQTIHQWPATLVQPVGSPLSLECTVEGTSNPNLYWYRQAAGRGLQLLFYSVGIGQISSEVPQNLSASRPQDRQFILSSKKLLLSDSGFYLCAWSVGLAGGRGVADTQYFGPGTRLTVL.